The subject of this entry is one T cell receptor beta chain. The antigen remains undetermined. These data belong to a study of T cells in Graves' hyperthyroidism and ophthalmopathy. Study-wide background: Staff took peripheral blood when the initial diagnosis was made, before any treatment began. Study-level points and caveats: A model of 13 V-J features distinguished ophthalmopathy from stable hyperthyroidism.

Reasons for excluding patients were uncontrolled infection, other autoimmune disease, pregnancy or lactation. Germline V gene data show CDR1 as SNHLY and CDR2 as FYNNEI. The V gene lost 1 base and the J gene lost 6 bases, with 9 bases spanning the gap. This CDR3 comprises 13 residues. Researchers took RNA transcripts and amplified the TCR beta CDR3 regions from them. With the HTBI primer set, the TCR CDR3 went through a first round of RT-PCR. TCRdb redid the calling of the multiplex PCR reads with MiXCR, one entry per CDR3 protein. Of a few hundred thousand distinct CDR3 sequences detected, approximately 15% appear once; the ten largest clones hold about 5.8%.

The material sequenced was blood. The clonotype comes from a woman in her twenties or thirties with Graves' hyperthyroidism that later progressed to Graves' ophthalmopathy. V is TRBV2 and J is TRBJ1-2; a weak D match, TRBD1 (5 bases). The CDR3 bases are TGTGCCAGCAGTGAAGGGGGGGGGGATGGCTACACCTTC. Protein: CASSEGGGDGYTF. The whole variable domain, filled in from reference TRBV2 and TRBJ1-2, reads EPEVTQTPSHQVTQMGQEVILRCVPISNHLYFYWYRQILGQKVEFLVSFYNNEISEKSEIFDDQFSVERPDGSNFTLKIRSTKLEDSAMYFCASSEGGGDGYTFGSGTRLTVV.